Sequencing of this T cell receptor beta chain was carried out in a study of regulatory T cells in long-lasting Graves disease. Study findings and constraints: Persistent Graves' patients had lower TCR diversity than newly diagnosed ones. Persistent disease exhibited a predilection for TRBV28, TRBJ1-2 and TRBJ2-5.

The CDR3 extends over 16 amino acids. With V trimmed by 2 bases and J by 0 bases, 2 bases remained unmatched. Germline V lookup: CDR1 LGHNT, CDR2 FRNRAP. Time point in this sample: newly diagnosed GD, antithyroid drugs for less than 3 months. There was RNA extracted from PBMCs, and the TCR library was made from it. As for this clonotype: Its target is unknown.

Researchers made TCR beta libraries by using iRepertoire HTBI primers and running Arm-PCR on CDR3 regions. TCRdb passed the multiplex PCR reads through MiXCR, listing each CDR3 protein once. The table shows 350,000 to 550,000 distinct CDR3 sequences, with around 14% occurring only once. The data also belong to a second study, concerning T cells in Graves' hyperthyroidism and ophthalmopathy. That source adds: The authors deemed Graves' hyperthyroidism stable absent ophthalmopathy progression within 18 months.

This specimen consisted of peripheral blood mononuclear cells (PBMCs), obtained at new diagnosis, from a patient treated with antithyroid drugs. J is TRBJ2-7 and V is TRBV12-5, with 12 bases matching TRBD2. The sequence was obtained from a woman in her twenties or thirties with Graves disease. The chain's CDR3 is CASGLRTSGNSYEQYF. Here the CDR3 DNA reads TGTGCTAGTGGTTTGCGGACTAGCGGGAACTCCTACGAGCAGTACTTC.